This entry concerns a single T cell receptor beta chain. As yet, its antigen is unknown. This record belongs to a study of T cells in Graves' hyperthyroidism and ophthalmopathy. Amplified TCR beta CDR3 regions came from RNA transcripts. Researchers ran a first-round RT-PCR on the TCR CDR3 using the HTBI primer set. One entry per CDR3 protein, called by TCRdb with MiXCR from the multiplex PCR reads. The table has around 300,000 distinct CDR3 sequences, roughly 19% seen once. Whole-study results and caveats: Patients with ophthalmopathy were separated from those with stable hyperthyroidism by a 13 V-J model.

This CDR3 spans 14 amino acids. V lost 11 bases to trimming and J lost 2 bases, with 13 bases between them. The germline V gene encodes CDR1 LNHDA and CDR2 SQIVND (reference sequence). The sample taken for sequencing was blood. This chain joins TRBV19 and TRBJ2-6; D gene unclear. This sequence originates from a man in his fifties or sixties with Graves' ophthalmopathy. The CDR3 DNA reads TGTGCCGTTCCCCTCGAGGCTGGGGCCAACGTCCTGACTTTC. It translates to CAVPLEAGANVLTF.